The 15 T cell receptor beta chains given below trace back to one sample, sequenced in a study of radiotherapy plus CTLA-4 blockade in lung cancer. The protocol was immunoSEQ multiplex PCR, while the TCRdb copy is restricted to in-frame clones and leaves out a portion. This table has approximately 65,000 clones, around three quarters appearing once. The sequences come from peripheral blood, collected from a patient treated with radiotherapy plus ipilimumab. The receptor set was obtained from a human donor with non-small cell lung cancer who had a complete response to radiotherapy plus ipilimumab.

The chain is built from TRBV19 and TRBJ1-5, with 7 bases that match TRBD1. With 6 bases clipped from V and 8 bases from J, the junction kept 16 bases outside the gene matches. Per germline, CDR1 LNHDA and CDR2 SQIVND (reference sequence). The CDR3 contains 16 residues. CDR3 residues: CASRTLDRARGEPQHF. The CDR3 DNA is TGTGCCAGTAGAACTCTTGACAGGGCCCGAGGTGAGCCCCAGCATTTT.

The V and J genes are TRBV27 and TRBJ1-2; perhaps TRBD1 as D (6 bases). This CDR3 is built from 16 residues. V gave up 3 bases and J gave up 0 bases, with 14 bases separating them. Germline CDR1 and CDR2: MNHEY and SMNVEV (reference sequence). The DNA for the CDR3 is TGTGCCAGCAGTTTGGAAGGGGGGCTAGCTAACTATGGCTACACCTTC. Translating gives CASSLEGGLANYGYTF.

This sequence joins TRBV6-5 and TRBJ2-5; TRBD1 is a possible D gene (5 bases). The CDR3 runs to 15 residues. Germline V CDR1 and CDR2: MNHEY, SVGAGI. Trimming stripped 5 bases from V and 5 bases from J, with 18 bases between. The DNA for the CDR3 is TGTGCCAGCAGTGCGACAGCACCGGGCGTGGAGACCCAGTACTTC. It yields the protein CASSATAPGVETQYF.

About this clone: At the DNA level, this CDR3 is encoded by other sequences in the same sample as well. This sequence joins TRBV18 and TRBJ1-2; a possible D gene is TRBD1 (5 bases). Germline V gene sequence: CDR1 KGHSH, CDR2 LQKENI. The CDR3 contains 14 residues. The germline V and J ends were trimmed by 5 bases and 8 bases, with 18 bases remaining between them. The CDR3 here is CASSEGLRKGGYTF. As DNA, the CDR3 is TGTGCCAGCTCAGAGGGACTCAGAAAAGGGGGCTACACCTTC.

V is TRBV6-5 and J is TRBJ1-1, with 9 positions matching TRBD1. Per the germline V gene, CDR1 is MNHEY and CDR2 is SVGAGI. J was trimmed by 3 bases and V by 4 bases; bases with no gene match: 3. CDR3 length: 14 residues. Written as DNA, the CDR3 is TGTGCCAGCAGTTTACGGACAGGGGACACTGAAGCTTTCTTT. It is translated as CASSLRTGDTEAFF.

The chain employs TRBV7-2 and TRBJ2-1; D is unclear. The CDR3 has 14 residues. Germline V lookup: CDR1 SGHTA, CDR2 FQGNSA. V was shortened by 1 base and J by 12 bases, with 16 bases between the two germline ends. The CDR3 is CASSLGMTGVGQFF. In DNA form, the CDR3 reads TGTGCCAGCAGCTTAGGGATGACCGGTGTGGGGCAGTTCTTC.

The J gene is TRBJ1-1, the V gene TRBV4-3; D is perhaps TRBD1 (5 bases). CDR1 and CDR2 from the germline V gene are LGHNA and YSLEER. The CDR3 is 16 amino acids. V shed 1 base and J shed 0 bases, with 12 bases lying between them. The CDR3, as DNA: TGCGCCAGCAGCCAAGGCCGGGGGATGTTGAACACTGAAGCTTTCTTT. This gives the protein CASSQGRGMLNTEAFF.

The CDR3 DNA sequence: TGCGCCAGCAGCAGCTACTACGAGCAGTACTTC. Amino acid sequence: CASSSYYEQYF. The chain has TRBV5-1 and TRBJ2-7; no clear D gene. Germline V gene lookup returns CDR1 SGHRS and CDR2 YFSETQ. Trimming pared 4 bases from V and 3 bases from J, leaving 5 bases between. The CDR3 is 11 amino acids.

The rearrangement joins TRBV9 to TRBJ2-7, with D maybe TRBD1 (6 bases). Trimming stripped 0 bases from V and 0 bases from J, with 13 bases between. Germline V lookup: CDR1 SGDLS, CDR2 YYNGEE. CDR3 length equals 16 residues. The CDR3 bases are TGTGCCAGCAGCGTAGTGGGGGCACAACACTCCTACGAGCAGTACGTC. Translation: CASSVVGAQHSYEQYV.

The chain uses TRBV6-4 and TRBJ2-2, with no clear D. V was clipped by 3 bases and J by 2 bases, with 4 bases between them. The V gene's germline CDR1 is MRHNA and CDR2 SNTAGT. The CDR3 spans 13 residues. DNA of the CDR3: TGTGCCAGCAGTGATATCAACACCGGGGAGCTGTTTTTT. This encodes CASSDINTGELFF.

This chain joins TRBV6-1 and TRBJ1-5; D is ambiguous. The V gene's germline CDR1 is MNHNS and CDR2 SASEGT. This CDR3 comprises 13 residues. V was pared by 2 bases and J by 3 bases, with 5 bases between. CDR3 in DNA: TGTGCCAGCAGTGAAATACTCAATCAGCCCCAGCATTTT. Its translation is CASSEILNQPQHF.

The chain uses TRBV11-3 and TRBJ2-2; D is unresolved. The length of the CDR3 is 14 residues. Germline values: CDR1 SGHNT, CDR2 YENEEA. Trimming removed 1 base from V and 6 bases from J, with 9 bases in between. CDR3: CASSLGRSSGELFF. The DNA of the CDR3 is TGTGCCAGCAGCTTAGGGAGAAGTTCCGGGGAGCTGTTTTTT.

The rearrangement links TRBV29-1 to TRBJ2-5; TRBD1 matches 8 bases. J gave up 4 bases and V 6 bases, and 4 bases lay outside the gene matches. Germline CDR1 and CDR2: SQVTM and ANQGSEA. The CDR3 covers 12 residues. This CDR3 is CSVDGQGETQYF. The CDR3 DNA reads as TGCAGCGTCGACGGACAGGGAGAGACCCAGTACTTC.

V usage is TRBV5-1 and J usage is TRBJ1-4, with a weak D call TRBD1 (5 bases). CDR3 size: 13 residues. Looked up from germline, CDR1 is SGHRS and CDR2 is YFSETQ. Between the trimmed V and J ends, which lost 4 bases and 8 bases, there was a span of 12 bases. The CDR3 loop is CASSVGPGEKLFF. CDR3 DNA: TGCGCCAGCAGCGTGGGACCTGGGGAAAAACTGTTTTTT.

The CDR3 region is CASSYPSGDPPTGTQGILNEQFF. The CDR3 region has the DNA TGTGCCAGCAGTTATCCTAGCGGGGACCCACCCACCGGGACTCAGGGTATACTCAATGAGCAGTTCTTC. The rearrangement uses TRBV2 and TRBJ2-1, with 9 positions matching TRBD2. From germline, CDR1 is SNHLY and CDR2 FYNNEI. J gave up 6 bases and V 5 bases, and 32 bases lay outside the gene matches. The CDR3 is 23 amino acids.